This paragraph covers one TCR beta chain sequence. As yet, its antigen is unknown. Expressed TCRB transcripts got sequenced, as all isolated RNA was reverse transcribed. The method was immunoSEQ multiplex PCR; TCRdb's version includes in-frame clones alone and lacks a portion of them. The sample consists of more than 250,000 clones, 15% of them appearing once. The sample is drawn from a study of beta chain features in type 1 diabetes. About the research overall: Cell yields, gender and age were similar in healthy donors and patients.

Researchers reported sorting CD4+ naive, central memory, regulatory and stem cell-like memory cells via CD45RO/CCR7/CD25/CD127/CD95/CD27. The CDR3 runs to 17 residues. Trimming took 7 bases from V and 3 from J; bases not matched to a gene: 12. The germline gives CDR1 SGHRS, CDR2 YFSETQ. Study-level results: Patients with Type 1 diabetes showed moderately but significantly shorter TCRB CDR3s in all four CD4+ subsets. The naive, central memory and Treg TCRB repertoires showed an apparent similarity that was greater among patients than among healthy donors.

The sequence was obtained from a young man with type 1 diabetes. Sequencing used naive CD4+ T cells from blood. V gene TRBV5-1 combines with J gene TRBJ2-6, with 8 bases lining up with TRBD1. For the CDR3, the DNA is TGCGCCAGCGGAATCGGACAGGGTATAGGTGGGGCCAACGTCCTGACTTTC. Protein product: CASGIGQGIGGANVLTF.